This T cell receptor (beta chain) originates from a study of T cells in women clearing cervical HPV infection. Concerning this clone: The CDR3 end lies 3 residues beyond the end of the read and is filled in from the germline J gene.

V lost 0 bases, J lost 8 bases, and 11 bases lay in between. This CDR3 is 14 amino acids long. Per the germline V gene, CDR1 is SEHNR and CDR2 is FQNEAQ (reference sequence). This table comes from immunoSEQ multiplex PCR, and its TCRdb copy is limited to in-frame clones, with some not included. The sample is made up of about 33,000 clones, and the top ten hold about 1.7% of it. This TCR came from a woman aged 18-70 years with a cervical HPV16 infection that either progressed to CIN3+ or cleared (not recorded which). Sequenced input: blood buffy coat. J is TRBJ1-5 and V is TRBV7-9; possible D gene TRBD1, 6 bases. CDR3 bases read: TGTGCCAGCAGCTTAGCGACAGGTATGGAGCCC. This sequence encodes CASSLATGMEP. The entire CDR3 is CASSLATGMEPQHF.